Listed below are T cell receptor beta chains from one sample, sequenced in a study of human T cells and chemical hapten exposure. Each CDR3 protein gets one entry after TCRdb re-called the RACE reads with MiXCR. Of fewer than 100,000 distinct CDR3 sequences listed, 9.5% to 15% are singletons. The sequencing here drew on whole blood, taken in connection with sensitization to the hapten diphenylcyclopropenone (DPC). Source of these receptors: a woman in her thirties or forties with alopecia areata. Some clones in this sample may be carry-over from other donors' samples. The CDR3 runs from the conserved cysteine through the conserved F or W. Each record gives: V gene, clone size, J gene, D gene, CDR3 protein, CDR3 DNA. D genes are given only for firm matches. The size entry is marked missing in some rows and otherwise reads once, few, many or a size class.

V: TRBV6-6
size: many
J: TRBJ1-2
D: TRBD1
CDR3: CASSREGQGNTF
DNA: TGTGCCAGCAGTCGGGAAGGACAGGGAAACACCTTC

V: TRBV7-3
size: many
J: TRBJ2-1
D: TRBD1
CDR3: CASSYSSGGAGYNEQFF
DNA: TGTGCCAGCAGCTATTCTTCAGGGGGCGCAGGATACAATGAGCAGTTCTTC

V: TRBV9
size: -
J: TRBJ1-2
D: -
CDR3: CASSTTSVNYGYTF
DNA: TGTGCCAGCAGCACCACCAGTGTTAACTATGGCTACACCTTC

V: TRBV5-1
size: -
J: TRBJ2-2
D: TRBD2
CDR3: CASSLGYQLAGNTGELFF
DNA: TGCGCCAGCAGCTTGGGCTACCAACTAGCGGGGAACACCGGGGAGCTGTTTTTT

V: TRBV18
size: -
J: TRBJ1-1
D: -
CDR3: CASSPPNSAEAFF
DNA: TGTGCCAGCTCACCACCGAACAGCGCTGAAGCTTTCTTT

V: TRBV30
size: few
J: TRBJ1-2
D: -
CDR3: CAGNRDYGYTF
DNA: TGTGCCGGAAACAGGGACTATGGCTACACCTTC

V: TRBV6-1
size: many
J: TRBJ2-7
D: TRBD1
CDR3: CASRISTGYEQYF
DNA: TGTGCCAGCAGAATCTCGACAGGGTACGAGCAGTACTTC

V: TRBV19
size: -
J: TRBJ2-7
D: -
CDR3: CASSGLRYEQYF
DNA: TGTGCCAGTAGTGGACTTCGCTACGAGCAGTACTTC

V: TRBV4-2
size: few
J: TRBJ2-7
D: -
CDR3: CASSQDRGDKPYEQYF
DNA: TGTGCCAGCAGCCAAGATCGAGGGGATAAACCCTACGAGCAGTACTTC

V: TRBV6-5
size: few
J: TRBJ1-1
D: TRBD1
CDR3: CASSLTGGVEAFF
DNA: TGTGCCAGCAGTTTGACAGGGGGCGTTGAAGCTTTCTTT

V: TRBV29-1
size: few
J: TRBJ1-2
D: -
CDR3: CSVESRRGSYGYTF
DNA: TGCAGCGTTGAAAGTCGGCGGGGGAGCTATGGCTACACCTTC

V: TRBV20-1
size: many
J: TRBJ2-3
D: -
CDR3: CSARAQAPGTDTQYF
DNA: TGCAGTGCTAGAGCCCAGGCCCCGGGCACAGATACGCAGTATTTT

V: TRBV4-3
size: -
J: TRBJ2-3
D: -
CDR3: CASSPHVKGTDTQYF
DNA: TGCGCCAGCAGCCCCCACGTAAAGGGCACAGATACGCAGTATTTT

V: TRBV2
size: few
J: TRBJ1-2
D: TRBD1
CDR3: CASRAGQGNYGYTF
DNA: TGTGCCAGCAGGGCAGGACAGGGGAACTATGGCTACACCTTC

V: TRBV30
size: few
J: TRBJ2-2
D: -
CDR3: CAWSVARTGELFF
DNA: TGTGCCTGGAGTGTAGCCCGCACCGGGGAGCTGTTTTTT

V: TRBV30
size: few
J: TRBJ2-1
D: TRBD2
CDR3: CAWSAGTSSYNEQFF
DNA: TGTGCCTGGAGCGCCGGGACTAGCAGCTACAATGAGCAGTTCTTC

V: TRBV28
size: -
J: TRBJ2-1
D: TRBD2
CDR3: CASRRLAGAYNEQFF
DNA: TGTGCCAGCAGACGGCTAGCGGGAGCCTACAATGAGCAGTTCTTC

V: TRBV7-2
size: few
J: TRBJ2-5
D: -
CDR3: CASGPFREETQYF
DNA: TGTGCCAGCGGTCCATTTAGGGAAGAGACCCAGTACTTC

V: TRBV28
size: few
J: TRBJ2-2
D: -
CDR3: CASSLWGGTGELFF
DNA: TGTGCCAGCAGTTTATGGGGAGGCACCGGGGAGCTGTTTTTT

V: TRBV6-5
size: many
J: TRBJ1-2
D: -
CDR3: CASSGNYGYTF
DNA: TGTGCCAGCAGTGGTAACTATGGCTACACCTTC

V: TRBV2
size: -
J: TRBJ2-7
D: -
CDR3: CASSEDSRATF
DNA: TGTGCCAGCAGTGAAGATAGCCGGGCCACCTTC

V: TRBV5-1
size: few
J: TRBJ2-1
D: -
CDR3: CASSLARDMGEQFF
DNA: TGCGCCAGCAGCTTGGCCCGAGACATGGGTGAGCAGTTCTTC

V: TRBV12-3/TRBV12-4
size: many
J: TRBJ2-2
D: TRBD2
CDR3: CASSSGLAGVSGELFF
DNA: TGTGCCAGCAGTTCGGGACTAGCGGGAGTCTCCGGGGAGCTGTTTTTT

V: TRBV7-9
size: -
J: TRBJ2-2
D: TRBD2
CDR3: CASSLDFGGGNTGELFF
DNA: TGTGCCAGCAGCTTAGATTTCGGCGGGGGAAACACCGGGGAGCTGTTTTTT

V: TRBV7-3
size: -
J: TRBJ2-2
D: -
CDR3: CASSRQAGELFF
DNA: TGTGCCAGCAGCCGACAGGCCGGGGAGCTGTTTTTT

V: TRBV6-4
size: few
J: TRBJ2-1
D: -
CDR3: CASGTGAARNEQFF
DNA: TGTGCCAGCGGAACGGGAGCCGCTAGGAATGAGCAGTTCTTC

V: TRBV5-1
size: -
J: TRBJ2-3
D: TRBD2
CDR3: CASSSSAGGWTDTQYF
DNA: TGCGCCAGCAGTTCGTCCGCGGGAGGTTGGACAGATACGCAGTATTTT

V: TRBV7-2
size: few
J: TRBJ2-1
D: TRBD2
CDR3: CASSLARTSGANEQFF
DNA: TGTGCCAGCAGCTTAGCTCGGACTAGCGGGGCTAATGAGCAGTTCTTC

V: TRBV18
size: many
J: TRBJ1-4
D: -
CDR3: CASSPQRDTGEKLFF
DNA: TGTGCCAGCTCACCACAACGGGATACTGGGGAGAAACTGTTTTTT

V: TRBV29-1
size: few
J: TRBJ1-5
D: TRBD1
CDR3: CSVCDRDSNQPQHF
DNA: TGCAGCGTTTGCGACAGGGATAGCAATCAGCCCCAGCATTTT

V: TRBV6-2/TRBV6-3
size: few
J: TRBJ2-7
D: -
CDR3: CASTTAGRANSYEQYF
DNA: TGTGCCAGCACCACTGCCGGCAGGGCAAACTCCTACGAGCAGTACTTC

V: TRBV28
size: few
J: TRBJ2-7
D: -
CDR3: CASSRVNEQYF
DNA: TGTGCCAGCAGCAGGGTCAACGAGCAGTACTTC

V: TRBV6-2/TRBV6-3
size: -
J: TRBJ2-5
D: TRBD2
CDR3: CASSRGLAGVETQYF
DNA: TGTGCCAGCAGTCGGGGACTAGCGGGAGTCGAGACCCAGTACTTC

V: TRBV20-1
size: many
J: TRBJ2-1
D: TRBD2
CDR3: CSARSEGGPGEQFF
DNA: TGCAGTGCTAGAAGTGAGGGAGGGCCTGGTGAGCAGTTCTTC

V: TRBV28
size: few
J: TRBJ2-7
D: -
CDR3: CASSLGPSYEQYF
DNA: TGTGCCAGCAGTTTAGGGCCATCCTACGAGCAGTACTTC

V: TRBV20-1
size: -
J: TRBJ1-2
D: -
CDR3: CSTRDISNYGYTF
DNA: TGCAGTACCAGGGACATTTCTAACTATGGCTACACCTTC

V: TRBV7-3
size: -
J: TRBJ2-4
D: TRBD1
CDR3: CASSPGTGMNIQYF
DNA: TGTGCCAGCAGCCCAGGGACAGGGATGAACATTCAGTACTTC

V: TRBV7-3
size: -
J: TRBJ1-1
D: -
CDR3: CASSQEIDGAEAFF
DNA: TGTGCCAGCAGCCAGGAAATAGACGGAGCTGAAGCTTTCTTT

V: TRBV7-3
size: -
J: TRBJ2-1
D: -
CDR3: CASSLRGLGAGSYNEQFF
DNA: TGTGCCAGCAGCTTAAGGGGATTGGGAGCGGGCTCCTACAATGAGCAGTTCTTC

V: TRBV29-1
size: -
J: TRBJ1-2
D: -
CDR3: CSGTFDYGYTF
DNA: TGCAGCGGGACTTTTGACTATGGCTACACCTTC

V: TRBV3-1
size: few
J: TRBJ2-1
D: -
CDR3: CASSPASGLYNEQFF
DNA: TGTGCCAGCAGCCCGGCGAGCGGACTCTACAATGAGCAGTTCTTC

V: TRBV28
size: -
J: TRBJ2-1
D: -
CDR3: CASSLLASHNEQFF
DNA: TGTGCCAGCAGTTTACTAGCGTCACACAATGAGCAGTTCTTC

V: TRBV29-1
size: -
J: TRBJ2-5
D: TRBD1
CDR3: CSVGQVQETQYF
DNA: TGCAGCGTCGGACAGGTCCAAGAGACCCAGTACTTC

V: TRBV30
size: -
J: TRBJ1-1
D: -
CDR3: CAWSEQGAEAFF
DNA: TGTGCCTGGAGCGAACAGGGAGCTGAAGCTTTCTTT

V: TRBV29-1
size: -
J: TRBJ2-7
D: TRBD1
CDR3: CSVPRSGTGAGEQYF
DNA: TGCAGCGTTCCTAGGTCCGGGACAGGGGCGGGAGAGCAGTACTTC

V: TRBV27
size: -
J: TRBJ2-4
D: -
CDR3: CASSRAGNIQYF
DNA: TGTGCCAGCAGTCGGGCTGGAAACATTCAGTACTTC

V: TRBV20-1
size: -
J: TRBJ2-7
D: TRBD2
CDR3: CSAPPGLAGNYEQYF
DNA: TGCAGTGCGCCCCCCGGGCTAGCGGGTAACTACGAGCAGTACTTC

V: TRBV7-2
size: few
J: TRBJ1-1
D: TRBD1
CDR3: CASSSQDRTEAFF
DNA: TGTGCCAGCAGCTCGCAGGACAGGACTGAAGCTTTCTTT

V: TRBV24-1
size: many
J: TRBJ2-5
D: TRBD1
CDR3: CATATGAETQYF
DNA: TGTGCCACCGCTACAGGGGCCGAGACCCAGTACTTC

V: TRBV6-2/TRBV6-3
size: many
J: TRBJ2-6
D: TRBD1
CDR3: CASSYGTGLYSGANVLTF
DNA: TGTGCCAGCAGTTATGGGACAGGGCTTTACTCTGGGGCCAACGTCCTGACTTTC

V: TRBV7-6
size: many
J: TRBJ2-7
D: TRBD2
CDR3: CASSFSYPGGESEQYF
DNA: TGTGCCAGCAGCTTTAGCTATCCGGGAGGAGAGTCCGAGCAGTACTTC

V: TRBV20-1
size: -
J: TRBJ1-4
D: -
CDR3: CSASSGSTNEKLFF
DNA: TGCAGTGCTAGCTCCGGGTCAACTAATGAAAAACTGTTTTTT

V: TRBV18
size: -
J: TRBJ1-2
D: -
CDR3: CASSPEQINYGYTF
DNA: TGTGCCAGCTCACCCGAACAGATTAACTATGGCTACACCTTC

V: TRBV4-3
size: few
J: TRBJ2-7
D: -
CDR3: CASSQDPREDSYEQYF
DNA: TGCGCCAGCAGCCAAGATCCGAGGGAGGACTCCTACGAGCAGTACTTC

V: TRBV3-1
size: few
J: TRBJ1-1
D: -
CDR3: CASSQQGGWTEAFF
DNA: TGTGCCAGCAGCCAGCAGGGAGGATGGACTGAAGCTTTCTTT

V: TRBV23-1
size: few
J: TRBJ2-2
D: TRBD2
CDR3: CASSLGTSPRLAGYNTGELFF
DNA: TGCGCCAGCAGTCTCGGGACCTCCCCAAGGCTAGCGGGATACAACACCGGGGAGCTGTTTTTT

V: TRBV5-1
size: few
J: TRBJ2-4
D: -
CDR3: CASSLESSKNIQYF
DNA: TGCGCCAGCAGCTTGGAGTCCTCCAAAAACATTCAGTACTTC

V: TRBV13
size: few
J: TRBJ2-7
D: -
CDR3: CASSTQGNEQYF
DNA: TGTGCCAGCAGCACGCAGGGTAACGAGCAGTACTTC